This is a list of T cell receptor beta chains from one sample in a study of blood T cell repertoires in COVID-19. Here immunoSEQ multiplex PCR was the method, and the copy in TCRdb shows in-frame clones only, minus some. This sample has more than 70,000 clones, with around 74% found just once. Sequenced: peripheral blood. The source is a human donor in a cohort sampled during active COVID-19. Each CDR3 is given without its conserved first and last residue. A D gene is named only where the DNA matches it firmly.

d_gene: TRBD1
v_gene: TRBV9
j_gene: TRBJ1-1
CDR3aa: ASSVTGEGNTEAF

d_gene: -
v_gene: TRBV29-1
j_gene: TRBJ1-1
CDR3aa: SVSRQENTEAF

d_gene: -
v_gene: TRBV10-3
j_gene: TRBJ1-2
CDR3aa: AITPGLRYGYT

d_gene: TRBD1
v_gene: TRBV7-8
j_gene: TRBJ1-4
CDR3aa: ASSLGDRSGEKLF

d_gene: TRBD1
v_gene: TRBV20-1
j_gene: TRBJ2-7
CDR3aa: SASDRVDYEQY

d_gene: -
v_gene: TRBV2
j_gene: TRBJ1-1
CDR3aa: ASLDRRMNTEAF

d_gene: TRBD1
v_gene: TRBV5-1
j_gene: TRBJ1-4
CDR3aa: ASSLFVRTGTHEKLF

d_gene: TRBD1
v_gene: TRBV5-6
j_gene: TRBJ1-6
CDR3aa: ASSLGRGKSPLH

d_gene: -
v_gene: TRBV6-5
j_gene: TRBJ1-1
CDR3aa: ASKRGSNTEAF

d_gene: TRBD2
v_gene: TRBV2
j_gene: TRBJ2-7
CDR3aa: ASSVTGLAHEQY

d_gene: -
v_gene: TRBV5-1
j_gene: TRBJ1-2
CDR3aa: ASSLGQTINYGYT

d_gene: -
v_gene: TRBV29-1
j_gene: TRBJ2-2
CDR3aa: SVAEQVAGELF

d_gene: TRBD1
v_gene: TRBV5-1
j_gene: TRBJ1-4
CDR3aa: ASSLTGGAEKLF

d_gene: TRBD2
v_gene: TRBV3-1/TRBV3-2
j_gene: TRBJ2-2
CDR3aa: ASSQAQPAGGNTGELF

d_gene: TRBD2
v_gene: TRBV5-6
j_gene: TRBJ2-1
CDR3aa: ASSKGTSGGPYNEQF

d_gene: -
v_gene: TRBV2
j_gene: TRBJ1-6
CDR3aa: ASSVTEDSPLH

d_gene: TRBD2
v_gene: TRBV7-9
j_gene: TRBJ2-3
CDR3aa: ASTPTSGGPNTDTQY

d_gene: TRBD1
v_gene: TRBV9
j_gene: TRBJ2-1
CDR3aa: ASSAGQDPANEQF

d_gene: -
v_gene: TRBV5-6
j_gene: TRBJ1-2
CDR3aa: ASSSDYYGYT

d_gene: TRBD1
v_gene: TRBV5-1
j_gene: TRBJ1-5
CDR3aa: ASSLEQGAKPQH

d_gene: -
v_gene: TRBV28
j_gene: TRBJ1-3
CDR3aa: ASSLHTGGSGNTIY

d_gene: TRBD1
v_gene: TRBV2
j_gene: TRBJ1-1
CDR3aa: ASSRRQGANTEAF

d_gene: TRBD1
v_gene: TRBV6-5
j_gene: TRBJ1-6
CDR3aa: ASRRQGANNSPLH

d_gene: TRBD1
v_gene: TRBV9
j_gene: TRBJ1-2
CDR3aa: ASSPTGQGYGYT

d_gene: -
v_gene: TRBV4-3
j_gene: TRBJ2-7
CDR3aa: ASSQITGTSEQY

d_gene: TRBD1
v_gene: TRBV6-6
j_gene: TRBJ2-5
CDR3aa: ASSYPQTGVETQY

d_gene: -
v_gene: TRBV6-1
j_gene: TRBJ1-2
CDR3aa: ASSAWQTAIHNYGYT

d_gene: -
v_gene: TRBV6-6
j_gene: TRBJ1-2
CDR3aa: ASSPDRGEKFNYGYT

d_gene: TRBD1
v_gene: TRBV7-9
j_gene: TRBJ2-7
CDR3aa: ASRALAQGETYEQY

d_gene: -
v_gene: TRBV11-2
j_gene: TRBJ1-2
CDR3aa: ASSPGGNYGYT

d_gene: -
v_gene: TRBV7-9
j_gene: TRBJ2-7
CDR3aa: ASSLPGDGTYEQY

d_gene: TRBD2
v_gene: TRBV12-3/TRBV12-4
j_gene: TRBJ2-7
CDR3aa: ASSPGGVYEQY

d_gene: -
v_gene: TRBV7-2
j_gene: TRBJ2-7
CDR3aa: ASSLLLGSYEQY

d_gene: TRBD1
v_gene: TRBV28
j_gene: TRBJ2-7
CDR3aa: ASSSQGARSSYEQY

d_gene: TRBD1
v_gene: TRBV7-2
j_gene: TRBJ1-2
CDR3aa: ASSLTGTGEPNYGYT

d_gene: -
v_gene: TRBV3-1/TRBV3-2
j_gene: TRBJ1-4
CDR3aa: ASSRRSYNEKLF

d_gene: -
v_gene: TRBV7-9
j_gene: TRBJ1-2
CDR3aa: ASSLAGRPLYT

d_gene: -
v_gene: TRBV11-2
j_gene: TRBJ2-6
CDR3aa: ASSFGGGATGANVLT

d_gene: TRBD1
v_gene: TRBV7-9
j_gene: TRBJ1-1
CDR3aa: ASSPQGGNTEAF

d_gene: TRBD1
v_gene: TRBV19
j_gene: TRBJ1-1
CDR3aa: ASSTGGVTEAF

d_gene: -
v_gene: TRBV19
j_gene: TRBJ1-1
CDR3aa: ASSTRDNRGTEAF

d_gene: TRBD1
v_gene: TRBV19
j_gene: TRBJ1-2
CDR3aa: ASSIGGQAAYGYT

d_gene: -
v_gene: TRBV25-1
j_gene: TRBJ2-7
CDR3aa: ASRETGSYEQY

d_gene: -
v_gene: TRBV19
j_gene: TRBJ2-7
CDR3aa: ASNRAAGSYEQY

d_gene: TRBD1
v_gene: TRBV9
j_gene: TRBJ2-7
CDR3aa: ASSPHRGSYEQY